This T cell receptor (beta chain) was profiled in a study of somatic mutations in cytotoxic T cells in rheumatoid arthritis. Study-wide points: The slight TRBV07 underrepresentation in rheumatoid arthritis patients was not adjusted for multiple comparisons.

Repertoires were generated with immunoSEQ multiplex PCR, while TCRdb's copy carries only in-frame clones and drops some. The data contain around 19,000 clones, more than 65% of them singletons. This clone was seen once. Antigen specificity is unknown. This CDR3 has 14 amino acids. CDR1 and CDR2 from the germline V gene are SGHVS and FQNEAQ. Trimming at V came to 5 bases and at J to 3 bases, leaving 6 bases not matched to a gene. The sequencing sample was made of CD8+ T cells sorted from blood. The chain carries TRBV7-8 and TRBJ1-1; TRBD1 agrees at 7 bases. This clonotype was obtained from an adult with rheumatoid arthritis. CDR3 coding DNA: TGTGCCAGCAGCCAGCGAGGGGGCTACACTGAAGCTTTCTTT. Residues: CASSQRGGYTEAFF.